Listed here are 23 T cell receptor beta chains from one sample, sequenced in a study of blood T cell repertoires in COVID-19. Sequencing was performed with immunoSEQ multiplex PCR; in TCRdb, only in-frame clones are kept and a portion is missing. The data hold fewer than 25,000 clones, with less than 95% observed a single time. The sequenced material came from peripheral blood. The receptors were gathered from a man between 65 and 85 years old with acute or convalescent COVID-19.

The genes are TRBV29-1 and TRBJ2-2; 11 bases line up with TRBD2. With 7 bases clipped from V and 3 bases from J, the junction kept 1 base outside the gene matches. There are 13 residues in the CDR3. The germline V gene has CDR1 SQVTM and CDR2 ANQGSEA. CDR3 nucleotide sequence: TGCAGCGGGGGACTAGCGGACACCGGGGAGCTGTTTTTT. This translates into CSGGLADTGELFF.

The rearrangement uses TRBV9 and TRBJ2-3; 8 positions match TRBD2. With 0 bases clipped from V and 0 bases from J, the junction kept 9 bases outside the gene matches. The CDR3 covers 18 residues. Germline CDR1 SGDLS, CDR2 YYNGEE. The CDR3 spells CASSVGISGVPSTDTQYF. DNA for the CDR3: TGTGCCAGCAGCGTAGGAATTAGCGGGGTCCCTAGCACAGATACGCAGTATTTT.

The V gene is TRBV7-3, the J gene TRBJ2-3, with D perhaps matching TRBD2 (5 bases). The CDR3 extends over 17 amino acids. V was trimmed by 4 bases and J by 3 bases, leaving 20 bases between them. Looked up from germline, CDR1 is SGHTA and CDR2 is FQGTGA. The CDR3 nucleotides read TGTGCCAGCAGCTCAAAACCGGTTTTCGGGGTGACAGATACGCAGTATTTT. Protein: CASSSKPVFGVTDTQYF. The complete variable domain, with remaining parts taken from reference TRBV7-3 and TRBJ2-3, reads GAGVSQTPSNKVTEKGKYVELRCDPISGHTALYWYRQSLGQGPEFLIYFQGTGAADDSGLPNDRFFAVRPEGSVSTLKIQRTERGDSAVYLCASSSKPVFGVTDTQYFGPGTRLTVL.

This clone was counted a single time. This chain connects TRBV3-1 (or the pseudogene TRBV3-2) to TRBJ1-1; D remains ambiguous. Trimming stripped 1 base from V and 11 bases from J, with 14 bases between. Germline V gives CDR1 LGHDT, CDR2 YNNKEL (reference sequence). This CDR3 is 13 amino acids long. The CDR3 nucleotides read TGTGCCAGCAGCCAAGCGATCAAGGGAGGGGCTTTCTTT. This encodes CASSQAIKGGAFF.

The chain has TRBV28 and TRBJ2-7; the match to TRBD1 covers 8 bases. V gave up 10 bases and J gave up 5 bases; unmatched junction bases: 10. This CDR3 spans 13 amino acids. From germline, CDR1 is MDHEN and CDR2 SYDVKM. The CDR3 region has the DNA TGTGCCAACCAACGTTCAGGGGGCCACGAGCAGTACTTC. It translates to CANQRSGGHEQYF.

The chain uses TRBV6-5 and TRBJ2-5; 15 bases match TRBD2. Germline lookup yields CDR1 MNHEY and CDR2 SVGAGI. The CDR3 sequence is 15 residues long. Trimming removed 6 bases from V and 6 bases from J; junction bases left unmatched: 5. The CDR3 bases are TGTGCCAGCAGCCGGACTAGCGGGGGGGCGAAGACCCAGTACTTC. Translating it yields CASSRTSGGAKTQYF.

The chain carries TRBV29-1 and TRBJ1-4; 10 nucleotides align to TRBD1. CDR1 is SQVTM and CDR2 is ANQGSEA in the germline V gene. The CDR3 consists of 13 residues. V dropped 6 bases and J dropped 11; count of bases not matched to a gene: 9. This CDR3 is CSVQDRGLGKLFF. In DNA form, the CDR3 reads TGCAGCGTCCAAGACAGGGGGCTCGGGAAACTGTTTTTT. The variable domain in full, completed from reference TRBV29-1 and TRBJ1-4, reads SAVISQKPSRDICQRGTSLTIQCQVDSQVTMMFWYRQQPGQSLTLIATANQGSEATYESGFVIDKFPISRPNLTFSTLTVSNMSPEDSSIYLCSVQDRGLGKLFFGSGTQLSVL.

This clone occurred once. This CDR3 is also generated by other DNA sequences in the sample. V gene TRBV7-9 combines with J gene TRBJ2-3; D uncertain. This CDR3 contains 13 residues. Germline loops: CDR1 SEHNR, CDR2 FQNEAQ (reference sequence). The ends were cut back, 3 bases at V and 1 base at J, with 5 bases in the middle. CDR3 nucleotides: TGTGCCAGCAGCTTGAGTGGCACAGATACGCAGTATTTT. This translates into CASSLSGTDTQYF. The full variable domain, with the rest looked up from reference TRBV7-9 and TRBJ2-3, is DTGVSQNPRHKITKRGQNVTFRCDPISEHNRLYWYRQTLGQGPEFLTYFQNEAQLEKSRLLSDRFSAERPKGSFSTLEIQRTEQGDSAMYLCASSLSGTDTQYFGPGTRLTVL.

The chain employs TRBV7-2 and TRBJ2-7; 8 bases line up with TRBD2. CDR3 length equals 16 residues. CDR1 and CDR2 (germline): SGHTA, FQGNSA. V gave up 3 bases and J gave up 3 bases; unmatched junction bases: 10. In DNA form, the CDR3 reads TGTGCCAGCAGCTTTATCGTGTCCGGGACTAGCTACGAGCAGTACTTC. This translates into CASSFIVSGTSYEQYF.

V and J are TRBV3-1 (or the pseudogene TRBV3-2) and TRBJ1-5, with TRBD1 matching 7 bases. Germline CDR1 is LGHDT and CDR2 is YNNKEL (reference sequence). The CDR3 is 16 residues long. V was clipped by 5 bases and J by 6 bases; unmatched bases: 13. The chain's CDR3 is CASSSIRDSPLQPQHF. The CDR3 region has the DNA TGTGCCAGCAGCTCAATCCGGGACAGCCCTCTTCAGCCCCAGCATTTT.

The DNA of the CDR3 is TGTGCCAGCAGCGACAGGGGCCCCTACGAGCAGTACTTC. Its protein product is CASSDRGPYEQYF. The chain carries TRBV6-2 or TRBV6-3 and TRBJ2-7; 8 bases line up with TRBD1. The CDR3 has 13 residues. Germline lookup yields CDR1 MNHEY and CDR2 SVGEGT. The trim removed 6 bases at V and 2 bases at J, leaving 3 bases unmatched.

This sequence joins TRBV2 and TRBJ2-7, with TRBD2 identical over 8 bases. This CDR3 is 14 amino acids long. CDR1 is SNHLY and CDR2 is FYNNEI in the germline V gene. V was pared by 7 bases and J by 1 base, with 6 bases of the junction left unmatched. The CDR3: CASNTAGASYEQYF. CDR3 nucleotides: TGTGCCAGCAATACAGCGGGGGCGTCCTACGAGCAGTACTTC.

This chain uses TRBV19 with TRBJ1-4; 7 bases match TRBD1. The length of the CDR3 is 15 residues. The germline gives CDR1 LNHDA, CDR2 SQIVND (reference sequence). The junction had 10 bases not matched to a gene; V was cut back by 5 bases and J by 7 bases. The CDR3 loop reads CASSLKGAPGEKLFF. For the CDR3, the DNA is TGTGCCAGTAGTCTCAAGGGGGCGCCGGGTGAAAAACTGTTTTTT. The entire variable domain, with the rest obtained from reference TRBV19 and TRBJ1-4, is as follows: DGGITQSPKYLFRKEGQNVTLSCEQNLNHDAMYWYRQDPGQGLRLIYYSQIVNDFQKGDIAEGYSVSREKKESFPLTVTSAQKNPTAFYLCASSLKGAPGEKLFFGSGTQLSVL.

The chain joins TRBV27 to TRBJ2-3; 8 positions agree with TRBD2. Germline CDR1 is MNHEY and CDR2 is SMNVEV (reference sequence). The CDR3 contains 14 residues. The trim removed 2 bases at V and 3 bases at J, leaving 1 base unmatched. The CDR3 coding sequence is TGTGCCAGCAGTTTACGCGGGAGGACAGATACGCAGTATTTT. This encodes CASSLRGRTDTQYF.

The chain employs TRBV10-3 and TRBJ2-3; D ambiguous. V lost 1 base and J 0 bases, leaving 5 bases between the germline ends. This CDR3 is built from 14 residues. The germline V gene has CDR1 ENHRY and CDR2 SYGVKD. The CDR3 sequence is CAISEYGSTDTQYF. The CDR3 DNA follows: TGTGCCATCAGTGAGTACGGGAGCACAGATACGCAGTATTTT.

The chain links TRBV12-1 to TRBJ1-6. TRBV12-1 is recorded as a pseudogene. The CDR3 consists of 15 residues. The CDR3 protein is CASSPQDGGESPLHF. In nucleotides, the CDR3 is TGTGCCAGCAGCCCCCAAGACGGGGGGGAATCACCCCTCCACTTT.

The rearrangement links TRBV5-6 to TRBJ2-1; 9 nucleotides match TRBD2. Per germline, CDR1 SGHDT and CDR2 YYEEEE. The CDR3 covers 15 residues. Trimming took 4 bases from V and 9 from J; bases not matched to a gene: 11. The CDR3 coding sequence is TGTGCCAGCAGCCCCGCCCTTCTAGCGGGAAGTGAGCAGTTCTTC. Translation gives CASSPALLAGSEQFF.

In DNA form, the CDR3 reads TGTGCCACCAGCAGCCCGGGACTAGGCCACGAGCAGTACTTC. As protein: CATSSPGLGHEQYF. V usage is TRBV15 and J usage is TRBJ2-7; 8 bases are a match to TRBD2. The CDR3 has 14 residues. With 3 bases clipped from V and 5 bases from J, the junction kept 6 bases outside the gene matches. Per germline, CDR1 LNHNV and CDR2 YYDKDF (reference sequence).

The chain employs TRBV30 and TRBJ1-5, with TRBD1 identical over 7 bases. Per the germline V gene, CDR1 is GTSNPN and CDR2 is SVGIG (reference sequence). The CDR3 spans 15 residues. Trimming cost V 2 bases and J 2 bases; bases outside gene matches: 6. The CDR3 loop is CAWSNLGTGNQPQHF. The DNA for the CDR3 is TGTGCCTGGAGTAATCTAGGGACAGGCAATCAGCCCCAGCATTTT. Combining the CDR3 with reference TRBV30 and TRBJ1-5 gives the whole variable domain SQTIHQWPATLVQPVGSPLSLECTVEGTSNPNLYWYRQAAGRGLQLLFYSVGIGQISSEVPQNLSASRPQDRQFILSSKKLLLSDSGFYLCAWSNLGTGNQPQHFGDGTRLSIL.

This chain links TRBV15 with TRBJ1-6; D is possibly TRBD1 (5 bases). Germline CDR1 and CDR2: LNHNV and YYDKDF (reference sequence). This CDR3 has 13 residues. Trimming cost V 0 bases and J 8 bases, with 5 bases left between them. Here the CDR3 reads CATSREGDSPLHF. CDR3 coding DNA: TGTGCCACCAGCAGAGAAGGGGATTCACCCCTCCACTTT.

The gene calls are TRBV5-1 and TRBJ2-1; 9 nucleotides align to TRBD2. Unmatched junction bases numbered 1, after V lost 0 bases and J lost 0 bases. Germline lookup yields CDR1 SGHRS and CDR2 YFSETQ. The CDR3 totals 16 residues. For the CDR3, the DNA is TGCGCCAGCAGCTTGGTTAGCGGGAGCTCCTACAATGAGCAGTTCTTC. Amino acids: CASSLVSGSSYNEQFF. The full variable domain, with the rest looked up from reference TRBV5-1 and TRBJ2-1, is KAGVTQTPRYLIKTRGQQVTLSCSPISGHRSVSWYQQTPGQGLQFLFEYFSETQRNKGNFPGRFSGRQFSNSRSEMNVSTLELGDSALYLCASSLVSGSSYNEQFFGPGTRLTVL.

The chain employs TRBV19 and TRBJ2-1; 7 bases are a match to TRBD2. Trimming took 6 bases from V and 6 from J; bases not matched to a gene: 11. CDR1 and CDR2 from the germline V gene are LNHDA and SQIVND (reference sequence). This CDR3 has 15 residues. CDR3 amino acids: CASRRSGTILNEQFF. In DNA, the CDR3 is TGTGCCAGTAGGCGATCCGGGACTATCCTCAATGAGCAGTTCTTC. The entire variable domain, with the rest obtained from reference TRBV19 and TRBJ2-1, is as follows: DGGITQSPKYLFRKEGQNVTLSCEQNLNHDAMYWYRQDPGQGLRLIYYSQIVNDFQKGDIAEGYSVSREKKESFPLTVTSAQKNPTAFYLCASRRSGTILNEQFFGPGTRLTVL.

The rearrangement uses TRBV4-3 and TRBJ1-4; D is perhaps TRBD1 (5 bases). Trimming took off 4 bases at V and 3 bases at J, with 12 bases between the two ends. This CDR3 has 15 amino acids. CDR1 and CDR2 from the germline V gene are LGHNA and YSLEER. CDR3 coding DNA: TGCGCCAGCAGCCTCTCGGGGACTGCTAATGAAAAACTGTTTTTT. Translation: CASSLSGTANEKLFF.